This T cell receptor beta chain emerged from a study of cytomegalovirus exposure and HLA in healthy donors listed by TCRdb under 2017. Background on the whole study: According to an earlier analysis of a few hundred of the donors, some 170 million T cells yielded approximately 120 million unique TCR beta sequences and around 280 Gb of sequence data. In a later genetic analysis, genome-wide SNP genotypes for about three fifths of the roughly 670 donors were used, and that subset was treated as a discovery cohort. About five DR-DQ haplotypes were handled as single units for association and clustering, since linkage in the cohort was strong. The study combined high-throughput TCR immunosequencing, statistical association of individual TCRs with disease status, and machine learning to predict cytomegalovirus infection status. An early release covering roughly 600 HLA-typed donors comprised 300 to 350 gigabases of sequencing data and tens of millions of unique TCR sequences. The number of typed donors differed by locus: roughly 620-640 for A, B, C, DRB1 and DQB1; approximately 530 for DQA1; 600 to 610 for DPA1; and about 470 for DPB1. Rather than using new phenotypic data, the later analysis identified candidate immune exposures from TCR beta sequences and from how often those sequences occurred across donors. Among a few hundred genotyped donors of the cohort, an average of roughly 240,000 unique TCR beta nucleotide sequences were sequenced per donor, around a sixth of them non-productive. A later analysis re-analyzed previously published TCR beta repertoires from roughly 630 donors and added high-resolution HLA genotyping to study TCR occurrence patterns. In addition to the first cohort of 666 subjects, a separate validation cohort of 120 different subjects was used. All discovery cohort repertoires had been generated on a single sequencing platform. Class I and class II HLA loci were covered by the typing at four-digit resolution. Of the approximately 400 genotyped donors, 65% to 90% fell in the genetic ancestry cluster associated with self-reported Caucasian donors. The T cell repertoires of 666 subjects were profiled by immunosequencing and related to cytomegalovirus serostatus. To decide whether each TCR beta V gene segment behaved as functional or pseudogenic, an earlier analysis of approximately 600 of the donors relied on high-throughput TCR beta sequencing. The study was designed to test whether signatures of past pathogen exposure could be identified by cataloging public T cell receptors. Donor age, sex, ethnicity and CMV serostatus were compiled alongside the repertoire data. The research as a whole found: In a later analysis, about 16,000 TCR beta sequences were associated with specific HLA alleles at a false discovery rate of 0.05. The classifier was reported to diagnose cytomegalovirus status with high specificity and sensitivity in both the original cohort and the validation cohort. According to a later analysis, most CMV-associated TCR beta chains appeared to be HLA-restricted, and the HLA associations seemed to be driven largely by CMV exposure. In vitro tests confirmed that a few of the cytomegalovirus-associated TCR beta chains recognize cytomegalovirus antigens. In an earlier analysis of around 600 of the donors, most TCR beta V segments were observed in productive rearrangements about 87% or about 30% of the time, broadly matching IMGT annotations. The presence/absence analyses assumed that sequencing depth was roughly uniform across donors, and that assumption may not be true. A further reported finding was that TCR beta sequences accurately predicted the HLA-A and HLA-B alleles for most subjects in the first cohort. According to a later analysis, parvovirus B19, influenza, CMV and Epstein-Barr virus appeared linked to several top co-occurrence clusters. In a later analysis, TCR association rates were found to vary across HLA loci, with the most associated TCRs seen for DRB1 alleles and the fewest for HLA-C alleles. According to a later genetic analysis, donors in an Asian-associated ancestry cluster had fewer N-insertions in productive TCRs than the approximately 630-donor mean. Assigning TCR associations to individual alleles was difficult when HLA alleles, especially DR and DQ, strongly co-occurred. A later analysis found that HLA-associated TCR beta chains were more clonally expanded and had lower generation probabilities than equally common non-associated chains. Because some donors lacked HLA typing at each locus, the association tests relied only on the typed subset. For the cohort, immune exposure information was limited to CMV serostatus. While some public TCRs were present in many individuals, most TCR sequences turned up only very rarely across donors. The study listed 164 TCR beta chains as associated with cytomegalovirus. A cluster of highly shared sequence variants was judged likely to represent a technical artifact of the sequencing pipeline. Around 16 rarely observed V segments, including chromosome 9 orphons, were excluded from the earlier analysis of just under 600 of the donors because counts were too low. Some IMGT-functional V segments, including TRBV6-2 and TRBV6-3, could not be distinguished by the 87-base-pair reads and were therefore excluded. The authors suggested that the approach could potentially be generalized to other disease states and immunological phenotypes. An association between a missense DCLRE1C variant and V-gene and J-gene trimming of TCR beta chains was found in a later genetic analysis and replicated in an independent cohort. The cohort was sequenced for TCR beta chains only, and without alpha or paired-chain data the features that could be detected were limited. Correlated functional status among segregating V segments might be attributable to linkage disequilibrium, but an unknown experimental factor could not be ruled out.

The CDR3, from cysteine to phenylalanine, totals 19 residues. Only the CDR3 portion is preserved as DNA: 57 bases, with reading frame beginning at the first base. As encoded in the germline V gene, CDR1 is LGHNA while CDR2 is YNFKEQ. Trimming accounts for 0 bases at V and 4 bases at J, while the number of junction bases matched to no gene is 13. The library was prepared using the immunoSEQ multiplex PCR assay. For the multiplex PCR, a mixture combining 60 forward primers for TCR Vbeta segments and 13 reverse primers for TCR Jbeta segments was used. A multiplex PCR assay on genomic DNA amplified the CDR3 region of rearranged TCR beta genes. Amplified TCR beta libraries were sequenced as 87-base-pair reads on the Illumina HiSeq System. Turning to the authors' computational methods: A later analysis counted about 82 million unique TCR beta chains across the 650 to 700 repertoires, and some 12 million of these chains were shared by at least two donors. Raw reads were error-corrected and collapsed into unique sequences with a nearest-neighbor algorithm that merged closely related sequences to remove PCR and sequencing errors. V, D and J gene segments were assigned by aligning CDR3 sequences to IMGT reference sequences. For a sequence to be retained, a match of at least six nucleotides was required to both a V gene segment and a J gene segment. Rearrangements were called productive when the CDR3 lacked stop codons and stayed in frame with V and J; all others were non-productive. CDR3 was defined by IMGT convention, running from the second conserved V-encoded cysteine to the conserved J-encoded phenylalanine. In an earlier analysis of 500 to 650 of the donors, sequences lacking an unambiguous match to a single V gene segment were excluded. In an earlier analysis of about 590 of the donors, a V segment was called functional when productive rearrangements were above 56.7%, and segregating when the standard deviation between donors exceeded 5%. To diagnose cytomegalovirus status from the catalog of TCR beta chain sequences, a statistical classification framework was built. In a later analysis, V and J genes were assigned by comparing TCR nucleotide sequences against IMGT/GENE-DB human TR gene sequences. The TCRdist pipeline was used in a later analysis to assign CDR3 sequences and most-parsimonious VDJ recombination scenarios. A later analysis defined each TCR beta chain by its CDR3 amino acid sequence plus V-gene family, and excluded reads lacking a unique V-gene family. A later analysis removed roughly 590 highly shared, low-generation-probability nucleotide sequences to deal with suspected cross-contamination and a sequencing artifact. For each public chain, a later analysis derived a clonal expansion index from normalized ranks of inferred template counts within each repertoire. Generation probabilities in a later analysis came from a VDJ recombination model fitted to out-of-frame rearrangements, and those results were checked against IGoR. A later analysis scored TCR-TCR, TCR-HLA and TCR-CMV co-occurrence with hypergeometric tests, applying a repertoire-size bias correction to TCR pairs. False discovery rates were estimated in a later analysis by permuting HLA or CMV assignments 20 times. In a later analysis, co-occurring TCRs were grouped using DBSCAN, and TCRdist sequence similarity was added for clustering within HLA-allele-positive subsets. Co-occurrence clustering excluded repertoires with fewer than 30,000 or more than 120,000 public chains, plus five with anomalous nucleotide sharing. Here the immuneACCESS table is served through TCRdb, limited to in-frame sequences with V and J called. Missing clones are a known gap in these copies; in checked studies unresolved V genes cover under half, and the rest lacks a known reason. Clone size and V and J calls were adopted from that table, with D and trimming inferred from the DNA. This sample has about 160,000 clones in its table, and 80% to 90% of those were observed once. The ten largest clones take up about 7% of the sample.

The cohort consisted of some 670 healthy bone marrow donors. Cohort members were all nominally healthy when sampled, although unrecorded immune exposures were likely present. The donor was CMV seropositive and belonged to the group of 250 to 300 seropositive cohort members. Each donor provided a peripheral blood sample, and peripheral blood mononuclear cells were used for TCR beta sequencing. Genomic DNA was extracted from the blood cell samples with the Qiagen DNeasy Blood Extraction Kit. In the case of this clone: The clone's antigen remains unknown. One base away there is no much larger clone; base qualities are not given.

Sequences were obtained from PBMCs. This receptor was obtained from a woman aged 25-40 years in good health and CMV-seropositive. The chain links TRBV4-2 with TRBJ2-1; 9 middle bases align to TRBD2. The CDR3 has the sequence CASSQDSGRLAGPYNEQFF. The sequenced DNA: TGTGCCAGCAGCCAAGATTCTGGGCGCCTAGCGGGACCTTACAATGAGCAGTTCTTC.